These 20 T cell receptor beta chains came from one sample sequenced in a study of shared clonotypes between healthy human individuals. This table comes from immunoSEQ multiplex PCR, and its TCRdb copy is limited to in-frame clones, with some not included. The sample has around 350,000 clones; roughly 80% are singletons. Source material: memory CD4+ T cells sorted from blood. This sample's subset: CD45RA-negative fraction. The receptor source for this set is a man aged 30 to 39 in good health.

This clone was detected only a few times. V usage is TRBV18 and J usage is TRBJ2-1; unclear D gene. This CDR3 contains 13 residues. Trimming cost V 0 bases and J 5 bases, with 5 bases left between them. In germline, CDR1 is KGHSH, CDR2 LQKENI. CDR3 sequence: CASSPPNHNEQFF. The CDR3 DNA sequence: TGTGCCAGCTCACCACCGAACCACAATGAGCAGTTCTTC.

For the CDR3, the DNA is TGTGCCAGCAGATATAGGGTGAACACCGGGGAGCTGTTTTTT. Protein sequence: CASRYRVNTGELFF. This chain uses TRBV11-3 with TRBJ2-2, with D unclear. CDR1 SGHNT and CDR2 YENEEA come from the germline V gene. The CDR3 is 14 amino acids. V lost 6 bases and J lost 1, with 9 bases in between. Together with reference TRBV11-3 and TRBJ2-2, the CDR3 gives the full variable domain: EAGVVQSPRYKIIEKKQPVAFWCNPISGHNTLYWYLQNLGQGPELLIRYENEEAVDDSQLPKDRFSAERLKGVDSTLKIQPAELGDSAVYLCASRYRVNTGELFFGEGSRLTVL.

Comment on this clone: Other DNA sequences of this sample code for an identical CDR3. The chain joins TRBV28 to TRBJ1-2, with D unresolved. Trimming shortened V by 4 bases and J by 8 bases, and 8 bases separated the two germline ends. Germline CDR1 and CDR2: MDHEN and SYDVKM. This CDR3 region has 11 residues. The CDR3 region is CASSSRYGYTF. The CDR3 region has the DNA TGTGCCAGCAGTTCACGATACGGCTACACCTTC.

This rearrangement joins TRBV7-6 to TRBJ2-7; perhaps TRBD1 as D (7 bases). V was clipped by 4 bases and J by 6 bases, with 13 bases between them. The V gene's germline CDR1 is SGHVS and CDR2 FNYEAQ. This CDR3 comprises 13 residues. The CDR3 loop is CASSSRQGGEQYF. CDR3 sequence (DNA): TGTGCCAGCAGCTCCCGACAGGGAGGCGAGCAGTACTTC.

The chain carries TRBV28 and TRBJ1-1; D is perhaps TRBD1 (5 bases). The CDR3 sequence is 16 residues long. Germline V gives CDR1 MDHEN, CDR2 SYDVKM. Trimming took 2 bases from V and 3 from J, leaving 16 bases between them. In nucleotides, the CDR3 is TGTGCCAGCAGTTTACCCTCCCTTCGGGGGTACACTGAAGCTTTCTTT. Protein sequence: CASSLPSLRGYTEAFF.

A note on this clone: The junction and the germline gene differ at one end; a read error may be behind it. V usage is TRBV7-9 and J usage is TRBJ2-1; 12 bases are shared with TRBD2. Per germline, CDR1 SEHNR and CDR2 FQNEAQ (reference sequence). The CDR3 runs 16 residues. Here the CDR3 DNA reads TGTGCCAGCAGCTTAGTTACTAGCGGGAGGTGGAATGAGCGGTTCTTC. It yields the protein CASSLVTSGRWNERFF.

The J gene is TRBJ2-2, the V gene TRBV11-2, with TRBD1 matching over 7 bases. This CDR3 is built from 15 residues. J gave up 4 bases and V 3 bases, and 5 bases lay outside the gene matches. Germline values: CDR1 SGHAT, CDR2 FQNNGV. As DNA, the CDR3 is TGTGCCAGCAGCTTCTCGACAGGGTTCACCGGGGAGCTGTTTTTT. Translation: CASSFSTGFTGELFF.

This clone was recorded at least ten times. V usage is TRBV5-4 and J usage is TRBJ1-2; tentative D call: TRBD1 (5 bases). CDR3 length: 13 amino acids. Trimming cost V 0 bases and J 8 bases, with 11 bases left between them. Germline V gene data show CDR1 as SGHNT and CDR2 as YYREEE (reference sequence). The CDR3, as DNA: TGTGCCAGCAGCTTGGTAGTTGGGGCGGGCTACACCTTC. Translating it yields CASSLVVGAGYTF.

This clone has a count of ten or more. This sequence joins TRBV7-2 and TRBJ2-1, with TRBD2 matching 8 bases. The CDR3 runs to 15 residues. CDR1 and CDR2 from the germline V gene are SGHTA and FQGNSA. After removal of 4 bases from V and 5 bases from J, the junction contained 7 bases not matched to a gene. The CDR3 DNA sequence: TGTGCCAGCAGCTCAACGGGAGGGCATAACAATGAGCAGTTCTTC. Its translation is CASSSTGGHNNEQFF.

This clone has just a few counts. The chain joins TRBV2 to TRBJ2-7; unclear D gene. CDR1 is SNHLY and CDR2 is FYNNEI in the germline V gene. Trimming shortened V by 8 bases and J by 5 bases, and 19 bases separated the two germline ends. The CDR3 loop spans 14 amino acids. The CDR3 loop is CASGRRLDIHEQYF. CDR3 nucleotide sequence: TGTGCCAGCGGGCGACGGCTAGATATCCACGAGCAGTACTTC.

This chain links TRBV5-4 with TRBJ1-2; TRBD1 is a possible D gene (5 bases). The germline V gene encodes CDR1 SGHNT and CDR2 YYREEE (reference sequence). The germline V and J ends were trimmed by 5 bases and 1 base, with 15 bases remaining between them. The CDR3 runs to 15 residues. CDR3 residues: CASRPTGTDNYGYTF. The CDR3 DNA reads as TGTGCCAGCAGACCCACCGGGACGGATAACTATGGCTACACCTTC. The variable domain in full, with the rest retrieved from reference TRBV5-4 and TRBJ1-2, is ETGVTQSPTHLIKTRGQQVTLRCSSQSGHNTVSWYQQALGQGPQFIFQYYREEENGRGNFPPRFSGLQFPNYSSELNVNALELDDSALYLCASRPTGTDNYGYTFGSGTRLTVV.

This chain joins TRBV10-1 and TRBJ2-3; 7 bases agree with TRBD2. From germline, CDR1 is WNHNN and CDR2 SYGVQD (reference sequence). V was clipped by 6 bases and J by 0 bases; unmatched bases: 3. The CDR3 runs to 14 residues. This chain's CDR3 is CASSLAASTDTQYF. CDR3 sequence (DNA): TGCGCCAGCAGCCTAGCGGCTAGCACAGATACGCAGTATTTT.

The chain joins TRBV11-2 to TRBJ2-1, with TRBD2 identical over 12 bases. The V segment lost 2 bases and the J segment 3 bases; nucleotides outside the gene matches: 5. CDR1 SGHAT and CDR2 FQNNGV come from the germline V gene. There are 17 residues in the CDR3. CDR3 loop: CASSLLELAGGYNEQFF. DNA of the CDR3: TGTGCCAGCAGCTTATTGGAACTAGCGGGAGGCTACAATGAGCAGTTCTTC.

The chain combines TRBV14 with TRBJ2-1; D might be TRBD1 (6 bases). This CDR3 has 14 residues. The V gene lost 3 bases and the J gene lost 11 bases, with 17 bases spanning the gap. Germline values: CDR1 SGHDN, CDR2 FVKESK. The DNA of the CDR3 is TGTGCCAGCAGCCACCCCTTGGACAGTTGGCAGCAGTTCTTC. Its translation is CASSHPLDSWQQFF.

The chain has TRBV5-4 and TRBJ2-1; no clear D. Germline CDR1 SGHNT, CDR2 YYREEE (reference sequence). The CDR3 spans 14 residues. The V gene lost 1 base and the J gene lost 3 bases, with 8 bases spanning the gap. The CDR3 DNA follows: TGTGCCAGCAGCTTGCGTTCCGACTACAATGAGCAGTTCTTC. Translated, it gives CASSLRSDYNEQFF.

As regards this clone: Other DNA sequences in this specimen translate into the identical CDR3. This chain connects TRBV2 to TRBJ1-2; D is uncertain. With 4 bases removed from V and 2 bases from J, the gap between germline ends came to 8 bases. The CDR3 consists of 13 residues. Germline CDR1 reads SNHLY; CDR2 reads FYNNEI. CDR3 in amino acids: CASSGVGNYGYTF. As DNA, the CDR3 is TGTGCCAGCAGTGGGGTGGGGAACTATGGCTACACCTTC.

V is TRBV27 and J is TRBJ2-1; 7 bases match TRBD2. CDR1 and CDR2 (germline): MNHEY, SMNVEV (reference sequence). CDR3 size: 19 residues. V lost 6 bases, J lost 0 bases, and 17 bases stayed unmatched. For the CDR3, the DNA is TGTGCCAGCAGAGGGGCCCTCCCGGGAGGCTCTAGCTCCTACAATGAGCAGTTCTTC. Translating gives CASRGALPGGSSSYNEQFF.

V and J are TRBV20-1 and TRBJ2-1; D gene unclear. The CDR3 contains 10 residues. Germline V CDR1 and CDR2: DFQATT, SNEGSKA (reference sequence). Trimming shortened V by 6 bases and J by 9 bases, and 9 bases separated the two germline ends. CDR3 amino acids: CSAVLAEQFF. Here the CDR3 DNA reads TGCAGTGCCGTTCTGGCTGAGCAGTTCTTC.

The chain recombines TRBV4-2 with TRBJ2-7, with D possibly TRBD1 on 6 matching bases. The germline gives CDR1 LGHNA, CDR2 YNFKEQ. The CDR3 is 12 amino acids. Trimming pared 2 bases from V and 7 bases from J, leaving 9 bases between. DNA of the CDR3: TGTGCCAGCAGCCAACAGGGGAGAGAGCAGTACTTC. It specifies CASSQQGREQYF.

This clone was picked up a small number of times. This chain links TRBV9 with TRBJ2-2, with D uncertain. There are 15 residues in the CDR3. CDR1 and CDR2 (germline): SGDLS, YYNGEE. Trimming cost V 0 bases and J 4 bases, with 10 bases left between them. The CDR3 nucleotides are TGTGCCAGCAGCGTAGCCGGCACGGGCACCGGGGAGCTGTTTTTT. It codes for CASSVAGTGTGELFF.